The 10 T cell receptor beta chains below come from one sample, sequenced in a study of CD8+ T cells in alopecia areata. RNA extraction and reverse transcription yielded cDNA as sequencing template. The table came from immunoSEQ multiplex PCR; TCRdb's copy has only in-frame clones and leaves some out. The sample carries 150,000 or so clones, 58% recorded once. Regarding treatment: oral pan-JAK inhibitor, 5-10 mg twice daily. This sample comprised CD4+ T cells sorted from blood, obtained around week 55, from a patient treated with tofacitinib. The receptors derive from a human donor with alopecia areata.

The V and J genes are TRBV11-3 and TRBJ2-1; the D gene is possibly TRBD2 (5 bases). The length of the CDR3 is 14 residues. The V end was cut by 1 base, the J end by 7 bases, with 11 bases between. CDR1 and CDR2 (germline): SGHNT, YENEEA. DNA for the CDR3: TGTGCCAGCAGCTTAGGAGTTAGCGTTAATGAGCAGTTCTTC. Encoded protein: CASSLGVSVNEQFF.

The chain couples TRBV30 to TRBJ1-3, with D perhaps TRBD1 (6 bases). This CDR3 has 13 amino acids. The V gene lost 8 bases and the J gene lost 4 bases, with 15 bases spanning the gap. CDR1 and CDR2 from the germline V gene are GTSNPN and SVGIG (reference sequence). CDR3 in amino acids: CAQGGQLGNTIYF. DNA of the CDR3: TGTGCCCAAGGGGGGCAGTTGGGAAACACCATATATTTT.

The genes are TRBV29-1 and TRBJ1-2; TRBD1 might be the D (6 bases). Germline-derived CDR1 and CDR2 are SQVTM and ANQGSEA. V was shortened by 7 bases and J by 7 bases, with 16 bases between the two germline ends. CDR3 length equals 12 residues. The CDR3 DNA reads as TGCAGCGCAACCCGGGGGGACACTGGCTACACCTTC. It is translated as CSATRGDTGYTF.

Written as DNA, the CDR3 is TGCGCCAGCACCGTGGGACAGCAACAAGAGACCCAGTACTTC. Residues: CASTVGQQQETQYF. V usage is TRBV5-1 and J usage is TRBJ2-5, with 7 nucleotides matching TRBD1. The V gene's germline CDR1 is SGHRS and CDR2 YFSETQ. Trimming removed 6 bases from V and 2 bases from J; junction bases left unmatched: 7. The CDR3 runs to 14 residues.

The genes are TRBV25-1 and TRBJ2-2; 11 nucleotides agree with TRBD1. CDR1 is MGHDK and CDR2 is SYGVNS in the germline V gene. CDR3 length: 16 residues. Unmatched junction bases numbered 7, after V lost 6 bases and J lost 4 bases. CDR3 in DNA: TGTGCCAGCAGCGATCCGGGACAGGGGGTCACCGGGGAGCTGTTTTTT. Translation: CASSDPGQGVTGELFF.

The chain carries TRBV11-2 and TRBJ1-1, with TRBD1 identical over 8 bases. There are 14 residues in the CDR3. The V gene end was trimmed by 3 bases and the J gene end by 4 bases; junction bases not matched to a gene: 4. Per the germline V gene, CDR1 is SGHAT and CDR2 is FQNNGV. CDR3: CASSFRGLSTEAFF. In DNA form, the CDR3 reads TGTGCCAGCAGCTTCAGGGGGCTGTCCACTGAAGCTTTCTTT.

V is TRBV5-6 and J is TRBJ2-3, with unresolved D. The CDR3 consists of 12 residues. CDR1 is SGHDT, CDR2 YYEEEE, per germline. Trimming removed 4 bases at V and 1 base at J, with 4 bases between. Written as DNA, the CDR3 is TGTGCCAGCAGCATTCGCACAGATACGCAGTATTTT. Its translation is CASSIRTDTQYF.

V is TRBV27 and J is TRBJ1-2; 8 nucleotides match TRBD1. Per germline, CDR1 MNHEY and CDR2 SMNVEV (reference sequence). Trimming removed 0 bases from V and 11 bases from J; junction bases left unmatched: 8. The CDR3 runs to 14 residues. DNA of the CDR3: TGTGCCAGCAGTTTATCCCGAGGACAGGGCAGTTACACCTTC. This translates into CASSLSRGQGSYTF.

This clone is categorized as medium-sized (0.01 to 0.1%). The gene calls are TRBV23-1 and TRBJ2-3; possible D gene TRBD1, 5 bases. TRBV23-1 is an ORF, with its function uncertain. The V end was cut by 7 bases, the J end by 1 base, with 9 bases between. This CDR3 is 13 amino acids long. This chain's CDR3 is CASILGGTDTQYF. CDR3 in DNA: TGCGCCAGCATCTTAGGGGGCACAGATACGCAGTATTTT.

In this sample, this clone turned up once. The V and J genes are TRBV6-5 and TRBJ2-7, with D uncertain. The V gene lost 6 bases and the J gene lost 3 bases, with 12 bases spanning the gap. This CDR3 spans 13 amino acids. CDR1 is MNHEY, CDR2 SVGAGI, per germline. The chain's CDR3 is CASRFPNSYEQYF. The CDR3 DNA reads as TGTGCCAGCAGATTCCCGAACAGCTACGAGCAGTACTTC.